Included here is one TCR beta chain sequence, with context. Its antigen is as yet unknown. Trimming took 1 base from V and 1 from J, leaving 10 bases between them. This CDR3 has 15 residues. Germline V gene data show CDR1 as SGHRS and CDR2 as YFSETQ. Treatment specified: 15 to 20 received Ad26.COV2.S at low or high dose, single or two shots; a few received placebo; per-sample allocation not given. The investigators took samples on day 63 after the first vaccine or placebo injection. The protocol was immunoSEQ multiplex PCR, while the TCRdb copy is restricted to in-frame clones and leaves out a portion. Of 300,000 to 350,000 clones listed, about 82% are singletons. The sample belongs to a study of Ad26.COV2.S vaccination and SARS-CoV-2 variants. Regarding the study as a whole: Placebo recipients trailed vaccine recipients in spike-specific TCR breadth.

The chain is built from TRBV5-1 and TRBJ2-3; D possibly corresponds to TRBD2 (5 bases). This sample comprised peripheral blood, obtained in a trial of Ad26.COV2.S vaccine versus placebo. The receptor comes from a person between 18 and 65 years old who received the Ad26.COV2.S COVID-19 vaccine or a placebo. CDR3 residues: CASSLTSGRTDTQYF. The CDR3 DNA reads as TGCGCCAGCAGCTTGACCAGCGGACGCACAGATACGCAGTATTTT. Together with reference TRBV5-1 and TRBJ2-3, the CDR3 gives the full variable domain: KAGVTQTPRYLIKTRGQQVTLSCSPISGHRSVSWYQQTPGQGLQFLFEYFSETQRNKGNFPGRFSGRQFSNSRSEMNVSTLELGDSALYLCASSLTSGRTDTQYFGPGTRLTVL.